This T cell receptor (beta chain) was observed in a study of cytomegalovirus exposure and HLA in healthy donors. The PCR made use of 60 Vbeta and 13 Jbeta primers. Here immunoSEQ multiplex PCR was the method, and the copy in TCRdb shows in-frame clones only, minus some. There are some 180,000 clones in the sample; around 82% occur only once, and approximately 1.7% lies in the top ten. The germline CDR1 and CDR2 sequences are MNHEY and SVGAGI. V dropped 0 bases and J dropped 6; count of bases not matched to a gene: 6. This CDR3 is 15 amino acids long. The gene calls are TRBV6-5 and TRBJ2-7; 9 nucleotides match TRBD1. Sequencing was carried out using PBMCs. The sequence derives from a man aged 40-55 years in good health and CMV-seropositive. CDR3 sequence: CASSYSPGQGFEQYF. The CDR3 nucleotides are TGTGCCAGCAGTTACTCTCCGGGACAGGGATTCGAGCAGTACTTC.